The sequence of this T cell receptor (beta chain) was determined in a study of cytomegalovirus exposure and HLA in healthy donors. Study outcomes and limitations: A later analysis found common viral pathogens apparently linked to several of the most significant clusters. The authors excluded some V segments, including TRBV6-2 and TRBV6-3, as indistinguishable.

A multiplex PCR was run with 60 Vbeta primers and 13 Jbeta primers. Only in-frame clones appear in the TCRdb table, and some are missing; sequencing was by immunoSEQ multiplex PCR. The table gives fewer than 100,000 clones; the top ten clones make up 1.3% to 1.5% of it. To note about this clone: Its antigen is undetermined.

V dropped 6 bases and J dropped 0 bases, with 12 bases sitting between them. The germline gives CDR1 MDHEN, CDR2 SYDVKM. CDR3 length: 15 residues. The receptor's source is a woman in her sixties in good health and CMV-seronegative. Sequencing used PBMCs. The chain carries TRBV28 and TRBJ1-5; D is unclear. CDR3 sequence reads: CASRSGAYSNQPQHF. The DNA for the CDR3 is TGTGCCAGCAGGTCGGGAGCGTATAGCAATCAGCCCCAGCATTTT.